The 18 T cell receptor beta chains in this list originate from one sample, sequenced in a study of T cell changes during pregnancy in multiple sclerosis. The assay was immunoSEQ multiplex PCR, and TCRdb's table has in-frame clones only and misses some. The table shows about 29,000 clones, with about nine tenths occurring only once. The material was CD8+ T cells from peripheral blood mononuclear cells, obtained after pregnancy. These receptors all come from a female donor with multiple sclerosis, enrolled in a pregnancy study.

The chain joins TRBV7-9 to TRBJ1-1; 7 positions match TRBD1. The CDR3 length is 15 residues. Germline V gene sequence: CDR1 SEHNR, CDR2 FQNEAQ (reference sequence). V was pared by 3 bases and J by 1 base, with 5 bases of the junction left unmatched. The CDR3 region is CASSFLGTANTEAFF. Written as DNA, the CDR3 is TGTGCCAGCAGCTTCCTCGGGACAGCGAACACTGAAGCTTTCTTT. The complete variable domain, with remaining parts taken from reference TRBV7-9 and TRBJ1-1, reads DTGVSQNPRHKITKRGQNVTFRCDPISEHNRLYWYRQTLGQGPEFLTYFQNEAQLEKSRLLSDRFSAERPKGSFSTLEIQRTEQGDSAMYLCASSFLGTANTEAFFGQGTRLTVV.

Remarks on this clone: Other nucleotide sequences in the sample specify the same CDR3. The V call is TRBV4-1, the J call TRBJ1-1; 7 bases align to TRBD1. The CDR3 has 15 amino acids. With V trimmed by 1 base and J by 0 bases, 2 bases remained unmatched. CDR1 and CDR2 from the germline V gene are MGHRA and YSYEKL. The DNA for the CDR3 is TGCGCCAGCAGCCAAGTAGACAGGGTGAACACTGAAGCTTTCTTT. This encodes CASSQVDRVNTEAFF.

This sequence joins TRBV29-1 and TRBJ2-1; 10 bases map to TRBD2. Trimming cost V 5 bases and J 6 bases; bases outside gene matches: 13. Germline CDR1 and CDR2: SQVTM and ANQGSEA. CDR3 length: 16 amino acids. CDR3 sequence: CSVPLVPGLATNEQFF. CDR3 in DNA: TGCAGCGTTCCCCTGGTACCGGGACTAGCGACCAATGAGCAGTTCTTC.

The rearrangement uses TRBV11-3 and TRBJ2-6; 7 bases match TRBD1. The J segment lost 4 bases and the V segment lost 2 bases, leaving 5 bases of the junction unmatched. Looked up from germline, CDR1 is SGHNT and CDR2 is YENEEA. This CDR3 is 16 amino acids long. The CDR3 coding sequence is TGTGCCAGCAGCTTACGACAGGGTACCGGGGCCAACGTCCTGACTTTC. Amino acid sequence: CASSLRQGTGANVLTF.

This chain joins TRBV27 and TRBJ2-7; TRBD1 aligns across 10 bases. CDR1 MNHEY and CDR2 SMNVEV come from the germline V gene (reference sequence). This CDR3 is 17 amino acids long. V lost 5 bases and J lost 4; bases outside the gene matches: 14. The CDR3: CASSASGTGAEGYEQYF. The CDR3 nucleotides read TGTGCCAGCAGTGCCTCCGGGACAGGGGCAGAAGGTTACGAGCAGTACTTC.

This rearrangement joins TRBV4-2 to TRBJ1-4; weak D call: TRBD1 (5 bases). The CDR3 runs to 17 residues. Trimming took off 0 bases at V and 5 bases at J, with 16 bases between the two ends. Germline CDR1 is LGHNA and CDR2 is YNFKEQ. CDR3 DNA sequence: TGTGCCAGCAGCCAAGATCTATCCGCAGGGAAAAATGAAAAACTGTTTTTT. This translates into CASSQDLSAGKNEKLFF.

CDR3 amino acids: CASSFASGRAYNEQFF. CDR3 bases: TGTGCCAGCAGCTTTGCTAGCGGGAGGGCCTACAATGAGCAGTTCTTC. V is TRBV13 and J is TRBJ2-1; 12 positions match TRBD2. The trim removed 3 bases at V and 2 bases at J, leaving 2 bases unmatched. This CDR3 spans 16 amino acids. Germline values: CDR1 PRHDT, CDR2 FYEKMQ (reference sequence).

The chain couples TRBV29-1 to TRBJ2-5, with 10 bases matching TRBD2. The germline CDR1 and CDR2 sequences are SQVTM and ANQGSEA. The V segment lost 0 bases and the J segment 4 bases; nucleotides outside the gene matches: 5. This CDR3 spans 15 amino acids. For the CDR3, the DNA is TGCAGCGTTGAAGATCGGCTAGCGGGAGTAGAGACCCAGTACTTC. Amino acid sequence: CSVEDRLAGVETQYF.

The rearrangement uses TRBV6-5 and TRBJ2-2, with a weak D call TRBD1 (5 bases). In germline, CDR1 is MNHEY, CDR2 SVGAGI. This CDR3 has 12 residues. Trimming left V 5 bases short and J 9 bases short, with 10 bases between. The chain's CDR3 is CASSPQGWELFF. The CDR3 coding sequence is TGTGCCAGCAGTCCCCAGGGTTGGGAGCTGTTTTTT.

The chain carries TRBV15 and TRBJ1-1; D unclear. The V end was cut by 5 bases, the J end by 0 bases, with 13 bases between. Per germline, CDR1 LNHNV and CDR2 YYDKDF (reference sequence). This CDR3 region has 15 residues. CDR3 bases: TGTGCCACCAGCTCTCCTTCCTCAGTGAACACTGAAGCTTTCTTT. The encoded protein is CATSSPSSVNTEAFF. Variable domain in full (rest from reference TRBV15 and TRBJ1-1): DAMVIQNPRYQVTQFGKPVTLSCSQTLNHNVMYWYQQKSSQAPKLLFHYYDKDFNNEADTPDNFQSRRPNTSFCFLDIRSPGLGDTAMYLCATSSPSSVNTEAFFGQGTRLTVV.

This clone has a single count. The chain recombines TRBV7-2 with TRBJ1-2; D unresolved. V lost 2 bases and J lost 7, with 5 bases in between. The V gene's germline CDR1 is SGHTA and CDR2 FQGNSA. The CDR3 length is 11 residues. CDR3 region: CASSLPRGYTF. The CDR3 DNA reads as TGTGCCAGCAGCTTACCCCGTGGCTACACCTTC.

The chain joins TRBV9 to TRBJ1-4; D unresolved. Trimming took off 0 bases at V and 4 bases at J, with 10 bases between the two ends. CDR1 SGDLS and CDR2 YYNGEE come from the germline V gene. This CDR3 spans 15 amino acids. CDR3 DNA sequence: TGTGCCAGCAGCGTAGCGGAGGGTAATAATGAAAAACTGTTTTTT. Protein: CASSVAEGNNEKLFF.

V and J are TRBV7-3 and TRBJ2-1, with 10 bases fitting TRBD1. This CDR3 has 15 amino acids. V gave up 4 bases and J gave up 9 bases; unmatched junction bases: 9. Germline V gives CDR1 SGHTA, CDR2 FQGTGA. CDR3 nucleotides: TGTGCCAGCAGCTACCGACAGGGGGCGGCGAGTGAGCAGTTCTTC. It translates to CASSYRQGAASEQFF.

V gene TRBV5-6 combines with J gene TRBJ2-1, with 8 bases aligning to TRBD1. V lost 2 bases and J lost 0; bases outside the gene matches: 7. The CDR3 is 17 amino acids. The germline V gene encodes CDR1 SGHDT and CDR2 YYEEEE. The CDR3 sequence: CASSFGTGSYSYNEQFF. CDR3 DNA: TGTGCCAGCAGCTTTGGGACAGGTTCCTACTCCTACAATGAGCAGTTCTTC.

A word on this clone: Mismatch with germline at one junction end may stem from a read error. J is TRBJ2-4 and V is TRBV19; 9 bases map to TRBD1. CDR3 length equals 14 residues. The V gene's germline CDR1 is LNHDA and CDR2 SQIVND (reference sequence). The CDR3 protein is CASSIRKSGTGKHF. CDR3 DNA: TGTGCCAGTAGTATTAGGAAAAGCGGGACAGGGAAACACTTC.

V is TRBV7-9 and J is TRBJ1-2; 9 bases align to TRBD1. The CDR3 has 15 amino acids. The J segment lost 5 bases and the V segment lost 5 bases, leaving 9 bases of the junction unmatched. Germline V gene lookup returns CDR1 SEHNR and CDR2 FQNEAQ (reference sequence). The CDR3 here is CASSPQGQGFYGYTF. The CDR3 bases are TGTGCCAGCAGCCCGCAGGGACAGGGATTTTATGGCTACACCTTC.

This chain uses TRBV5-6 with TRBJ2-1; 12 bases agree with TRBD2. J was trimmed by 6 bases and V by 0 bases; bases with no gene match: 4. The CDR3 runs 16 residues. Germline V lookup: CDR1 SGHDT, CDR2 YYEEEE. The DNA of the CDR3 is TGTGCCAGCAGCTTGGTCGGACTAGCGGGGCTCAATGAGCAGTTCTTC. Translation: CASSLVGLAGLNEQFF.

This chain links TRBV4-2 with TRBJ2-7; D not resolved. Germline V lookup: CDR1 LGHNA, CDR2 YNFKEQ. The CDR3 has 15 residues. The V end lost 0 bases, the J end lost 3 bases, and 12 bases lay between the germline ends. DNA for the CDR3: TGTGCCAGCAGCCAAGAGATTGGCGCGGTCTACGAGCAGTACTTC. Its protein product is CASSQEIGAVYEQYF.